One sample yielded the 13 T cell receptor beta chains listed below, sequenced in a study of T cell responses to AZD1222 COVID-19 vaccine. Sequencing used immunoSEQ multiplex PCR; TCRdb keeps in-frame clones, though not all of them. The sample includes approximately 100,000 clones, roughly nine tenths seen only once; the top ten take 7.5%. The sequencing here drew on peripheral blood, taken on day 0 of AZD1222 vaccination. The source is an adult in good health.

The chain couples TRBV18 to TRBJ1-1; 10 bases are a match to TRBD1. Germline lookup yields CDR1 KGHSH and CDR2 LQKENI. Losses at the gene ends were 4 bases for V and 5 bases for J; bases not matched to a gene: 7. The length of the CDR3 is 15 residues. The CDR3 sequence: CASSRQGARGTEAFF. CDR3 bases: TGTGCCAGCTCACGACAGGGGGCACGGGGAACTGAAGCTTTCTTT.

The gene calls are TRBV19 and TRBJ1-6; D may be TRBD1 (5 bases). CDR3 length: 13 amino acids. V gave up 0 bases and J gave up 10 bases, with 7 bases separating them. Germline V gene lookup returns CDR1 LNHDA and CDR2 SQIVND (reference sequence). CDR3 amino acids: CASSIERGSPLHF. The CDR3 DNA reads TGTGCCAGTAGTATAGAAAGGGGATCACCCCTCCACTTT. The full variable domain, with the rest looked up from reference TRBV19 and TRBJ1-6, is DGGITQSPKYLFRKEGQNVTLSCEQNLNHDAMYWYRQDPGQGLRLIYYSQIVNDFQKGDIAEGYSVSREKKESFPLTVTSAQKNPTAFYLCASSIERGSPLHFGNGTRLTVT.

V usage is TRBV5-8 and J usage is TRBJ1-6; D remains ambiguous. Germline V lookup: CDR1 SGHTS, CDR2 YDEGEE. The CDR3 is 14 residues long. The V and J ends lost 2 bases and 6 bases respectively, with 9 bases between them. The CDR3 protein is CASSFNFPNSPLHF. CDR3 nucleotides: TGTGCCAGCAGCTTCAATTTTCCTAATTCACCCCTCCACTTT.

V usage is TRBV2 and J usage is TRBJ1-1, with 9 bases identical to TRBD1. Germline V gene lookup returns CDR1 SNHLY and CDR2 FYNNEI. With 1 base clipped from V and 5 bases from J, the junction kept 2 bases outside the gene matches. This CDR3 has 14 amino acids. The DNA for the CDR3 is TGTGCCAGCAGTGAAGGGACAGGGGTAACTGAAGCTTTCTTT. It is translated as CASSEGTGVTEAFF.

This clone was seen just once. CDR3 nucleotide sequence: TGTGCCAGTAGTATACAGGGATCCCCCTCTGGGGCCAACGTCCTGACTTTC. Translation gives CASSIQGSPSGANVLTF. This chain links TRBV19 with TRBJ2-6; D possibly corresponds to TRBD1 (5 bases). The CDR3 totals 17 residues. Germline V gene sequence: CDR1 LNHDA, CDR2 SQIVND (reference sequence). V was cut by 2 bases and J by 0 bases, with 11 bases left in between.

The rearrangement uses TRBV11-2 and TRBJ1-6, with D possibly being TRBD1 (6 bases). Germline V gene sequence: CDR1 SGHAT, CDR2 FQNNGV. Between the trimmed V and J ends, which lost 6 bases and 0 bases, there was a span of 12 bases. CDR3 size: 16 residues. As DNA, the CDR3 is TGTGCCAGCAGGCTTAAGGGGGACTCCTATAATTCACCCCTCCACTTT. It yields the protein CASRLKGDSYNSPLHF.

The count of this clone is one. V gene TRBV5-1 combines with J gene TRBJ1-4; tentative D call: TRBD1 (5 bases). Germline CDR1 and CDR2: SGHRS and YFSETQ. Trimming removed 1 base from V and 0 bases from J, with 7 bases in between. CDR3 length: 15 amino acids. Here the CDR3 DNA reads TGCGCCAGCAGCTTGATGACAGCAACTAATGAAAAACTGTTTTTT. Translation: CASSLMTATNEKLFF. Together with reference TRBV5-1 and TRBJ1-4, the CDR3 gives the full variable domain: KAGVTQTPRYLIKTRGQQVTLSCSPISGHRSVSWYQQTPGQGLQFLFEYFSETQRNKGNFPGRFSGRQFSNSRSEMNVSTLELGDSALYLCASSLMTATNEKLFFGSGTQLSVL.

The rearrangement joins TRBV7-3 to TRBJ2-1; TRBD2 agrees at 7 bases. V was pared by 1 base and J by 3 bases, with 9 bases of the junction left unmatched. Germline loops: CDR1 SGHTA, CDR2 FQGTGA. The length of the CDR3 is 17 residues. CDR3 loop: CASSLRASGDLYNEQFF. The DNA of the CDR3 is TGTGCCAGCAGCTTAAGGGCCAGCGGGGACCTCTACAATGAGCAGTTCTTC.

The rearrangement joins TRBV6-5 to TRBJ1-5; no firm D call. Germline V lookup: CDR1 MNHEY, CDR2 SVGAGI. The CDR3 has 16 amino acids. The germline V and J ends were trimmed by 2 bases and 5 bases, with 16 bases remaining between them. The CDR3 spells CASSYEGRSYYQPQHF. CDR3 nucleotides: TGTGCCAGCAGTTACGAAGGACGTTCATACTATCAGCCCCAGCATTTT.

A few counts support this clone. The chain combines TRBV27 with TRBJ2-1, with D hard to call. Trimming left V 2 bases short and J 9 bases short, with 11 bases between. The germline gives CDR1 MNHEY, CDR2 SMNVEV (reference sequence). This CDR3 has 13 amino acids. The CDR3 loop is CASSLRGIGEQFF. CDR3 bases: TGTGCCAGCAGTTTACGAGGAATCGGTGAGCAGTTCTTC.

V and J are TRBV5-1 and TRBJ1-1; 7 nucleotides align to TRBD1. The trim removed 4 bases at V and 1 base at J, leaving 7 bases unmatched. The CDR3 extends over 15 amino acids. CDR1 and CDR2 (germline): SGHRS, YFSETQ. CDR3 bases: TGCGCCAGCAGCGCCTCAAGACAGGGGAACACTGAAGCTTTCTTT. It encodes CASSASRQGNTEAFF.

This chain connects TRBV23-1 to TRBJ2-2; possibly TRBD1 or TRBD2 for D (5 bases each). TRBV23-1 falls under the ORF class, with uncertain function. Trimming took off 2 bases at V and 0 bases at J, with 13 bases between the two ends. This CDR3 comprises 17 residues. CDR3 region: CASSQPRRDPNTGELFF. Here the CDR3 DNA reads TGCGCCAGCAGTCAACCCCGCAGGGACCCGAACACCGGGGAGCTGTTTTTT.

The V call is TRBV11-3, the J call TRBJ2-3; tentatively, D is TRBD2 (7 bases). The CDR3 has 15 residues. Germline V lookup: CDR1 SGHNT, CDR2 YENEEA. Between the trimmed V and J ends, which lost 4 bases and 0 bases, there was a span of 11 bases. The CDR3 region has the DNA TGTGCCAGCAGCTACAGGGAGGGGAGCACAGATACGCAGTATTTT. The encoded protein is CASSYREGSTDTQYF.